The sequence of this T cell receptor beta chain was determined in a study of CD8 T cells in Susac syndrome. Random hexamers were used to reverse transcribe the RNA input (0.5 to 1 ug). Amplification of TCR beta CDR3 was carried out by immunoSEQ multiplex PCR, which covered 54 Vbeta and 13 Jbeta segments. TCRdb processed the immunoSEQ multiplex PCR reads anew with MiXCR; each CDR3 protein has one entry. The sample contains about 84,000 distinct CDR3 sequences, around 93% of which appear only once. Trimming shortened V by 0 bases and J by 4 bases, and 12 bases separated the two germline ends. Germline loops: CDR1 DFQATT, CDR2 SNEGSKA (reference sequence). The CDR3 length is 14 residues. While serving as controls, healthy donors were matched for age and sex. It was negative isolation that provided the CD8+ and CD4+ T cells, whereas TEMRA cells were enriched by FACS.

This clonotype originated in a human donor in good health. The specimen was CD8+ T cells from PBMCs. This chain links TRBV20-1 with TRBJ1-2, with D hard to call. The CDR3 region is CSAREELAAYGYTF. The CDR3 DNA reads TGCAGTGCTAGAGAGGAATTAGCCGCCTATGGCTACACCTTC.